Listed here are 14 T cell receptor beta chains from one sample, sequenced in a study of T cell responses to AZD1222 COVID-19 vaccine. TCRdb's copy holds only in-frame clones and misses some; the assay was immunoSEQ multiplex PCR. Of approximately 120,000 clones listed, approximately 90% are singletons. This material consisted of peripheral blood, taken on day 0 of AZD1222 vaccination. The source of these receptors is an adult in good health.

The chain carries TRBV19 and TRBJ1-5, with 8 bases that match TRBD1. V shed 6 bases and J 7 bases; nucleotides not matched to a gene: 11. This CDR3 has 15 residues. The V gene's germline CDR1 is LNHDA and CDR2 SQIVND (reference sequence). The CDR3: CASSPRTGLDQPQHF. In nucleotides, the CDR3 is TGTGCCAGTAGCCCTCGGACAGGGCTTGACCAGCCCCAGCATTTT.

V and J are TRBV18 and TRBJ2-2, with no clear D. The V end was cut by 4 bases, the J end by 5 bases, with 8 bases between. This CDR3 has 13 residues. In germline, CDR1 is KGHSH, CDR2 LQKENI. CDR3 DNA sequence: TGTGCCAGCTCACTAGGTGAGACCGGGGAGCTGTTTTTT. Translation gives CASSLGETGELFF.

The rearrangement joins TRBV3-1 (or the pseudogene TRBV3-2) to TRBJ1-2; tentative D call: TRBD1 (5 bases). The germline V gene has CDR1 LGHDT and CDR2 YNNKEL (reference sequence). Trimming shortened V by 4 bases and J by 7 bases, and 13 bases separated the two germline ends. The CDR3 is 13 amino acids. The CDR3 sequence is CASSLRGEGGYTF. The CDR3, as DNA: TGTGCCAGCAGCCTGAGGGGCGAGGGTGGCTACACCTTC.

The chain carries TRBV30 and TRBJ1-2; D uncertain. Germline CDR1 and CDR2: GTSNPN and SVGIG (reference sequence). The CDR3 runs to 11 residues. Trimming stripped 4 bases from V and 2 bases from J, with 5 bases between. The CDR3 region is CAWTWNYGYTF. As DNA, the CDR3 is TGTGCCTGGACGTGGAACTATGGCTACACCTTC.

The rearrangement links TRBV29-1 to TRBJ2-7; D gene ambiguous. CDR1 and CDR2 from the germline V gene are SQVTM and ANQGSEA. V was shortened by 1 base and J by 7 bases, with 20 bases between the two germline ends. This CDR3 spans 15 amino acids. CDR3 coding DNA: TGCAGCGTTGAAGGTGGGCAGATAGAACCTCCGGAGCAGTACTTC. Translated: CSVEGGQIEPPEQYF.

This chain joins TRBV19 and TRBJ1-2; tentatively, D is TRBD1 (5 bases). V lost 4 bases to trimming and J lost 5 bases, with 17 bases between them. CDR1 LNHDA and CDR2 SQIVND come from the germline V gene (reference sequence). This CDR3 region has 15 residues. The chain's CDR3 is CASSRAGDSRYGYTF. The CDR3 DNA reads TGTGCCAGTAGTAGGGCGGGGGATTCACGTTATGGCTACACCTTC. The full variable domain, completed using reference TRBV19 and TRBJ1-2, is DGGITQSPKYLFRKEGQNVTLSCEQNLNHDAMYWYRQDPGQGLRLIYYSQIVNDFQKGDIAEGYSVSREKKESFPLTVTSAQKNPTAFYLCASSRAGDSRYGYTFGSGTRLTVV.

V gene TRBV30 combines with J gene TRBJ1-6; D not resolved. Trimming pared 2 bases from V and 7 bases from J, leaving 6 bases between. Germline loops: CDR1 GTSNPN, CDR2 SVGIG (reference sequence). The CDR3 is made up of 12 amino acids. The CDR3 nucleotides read TGTGCCTGGAGTTTAATGAATTCACCCCTCCACTTT. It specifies CAWSLMNSPLHF.

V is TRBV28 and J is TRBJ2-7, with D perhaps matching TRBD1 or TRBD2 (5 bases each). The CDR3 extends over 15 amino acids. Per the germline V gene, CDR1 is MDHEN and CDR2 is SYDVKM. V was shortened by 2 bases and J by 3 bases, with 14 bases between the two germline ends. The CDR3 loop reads CASSLAGTVRYEQYF. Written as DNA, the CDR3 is TGTGCCAGCAGTTTAGCCGGGACGGTTCGCTACGAGCAGTACTTC. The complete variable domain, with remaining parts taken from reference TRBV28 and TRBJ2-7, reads DVKVTQSSRYLVKRTGEKVFLECVQDMDHENMFWYRQDPGLGLRLIYFSYDVKMKEKGDIPEGYSVSREKKERFSLILESASTNQTSMYLCASSLAGTVRYEQYFGPGTRLTVT.

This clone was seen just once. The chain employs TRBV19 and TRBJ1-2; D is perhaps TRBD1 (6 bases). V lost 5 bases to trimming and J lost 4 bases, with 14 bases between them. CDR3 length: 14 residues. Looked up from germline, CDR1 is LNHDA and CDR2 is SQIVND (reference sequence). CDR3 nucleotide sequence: TGTGCCAGTAGTCCAGGACAGCCTATCTATGGCTACACCTTC. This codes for CASSPGQPIYGYTF.

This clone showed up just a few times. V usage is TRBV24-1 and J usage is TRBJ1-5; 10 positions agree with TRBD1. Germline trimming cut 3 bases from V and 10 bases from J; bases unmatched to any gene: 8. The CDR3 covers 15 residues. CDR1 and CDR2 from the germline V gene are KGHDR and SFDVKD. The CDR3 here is CATSDGGQGPRPQHF. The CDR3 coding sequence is TGTGCCACCAGTGATGGGGGACAGGGGCCAAGACCCCAGCATTTT.

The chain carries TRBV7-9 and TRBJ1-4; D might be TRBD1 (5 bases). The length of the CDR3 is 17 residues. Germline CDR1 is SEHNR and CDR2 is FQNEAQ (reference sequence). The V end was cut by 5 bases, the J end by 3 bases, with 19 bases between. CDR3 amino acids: CASSLSSGDGSNEKLFF. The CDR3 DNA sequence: TGTGCCAGCAGCCTTTCATCCGGGGACGGATCTAATGAAAAACTGTTTTTT.

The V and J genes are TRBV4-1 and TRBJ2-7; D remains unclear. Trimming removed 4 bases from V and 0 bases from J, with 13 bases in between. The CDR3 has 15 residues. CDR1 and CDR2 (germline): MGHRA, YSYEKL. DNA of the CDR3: TGCGCCAGCAGCCCCTTGGAAATGAGCTCCTACGAGCAGTACTTC. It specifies CASSPLEMSSYEQYF.

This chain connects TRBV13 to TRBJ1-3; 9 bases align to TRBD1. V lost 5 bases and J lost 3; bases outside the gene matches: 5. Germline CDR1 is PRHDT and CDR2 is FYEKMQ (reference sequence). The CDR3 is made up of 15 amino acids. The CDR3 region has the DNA TGTGCCAGCAGCCCCGGGACAGGGTATGGAAACACCATATATTTT. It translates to CASSPGTGYGNTIYF.

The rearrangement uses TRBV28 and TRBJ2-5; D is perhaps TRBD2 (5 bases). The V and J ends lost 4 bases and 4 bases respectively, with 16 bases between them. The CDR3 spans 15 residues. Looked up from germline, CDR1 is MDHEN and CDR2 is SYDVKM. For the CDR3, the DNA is TGTGCCAGCAGTTCAGTCGTCCGGGGTATAGAGACCCAGTACTTC. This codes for CASSSVVRGIETQYF.